These 15 T cell receptor beta chains were sequenced from one sample in a study of T cell responses to AZD1222 COVID-19 vaccine. Some clones are missing from TCRdb's copy, which holds only in-frame ones; the method was immunoSEQ multiplex PCR. The data show around 130,000 clones, roughly nine tenths seen once. The sample consisted of peripheral blood, taken 28 days after the second AZD1222 dose. Receptors originate from an adult who received the AZD1222 COVID-19 vaccine.

For this clone: A much bigger clone sits one base away, suggesting this may be a read error. Other DNA sequences in this sample translate to the same CDR3. This sequence joins TRBV18 and TRBJ1-2, with D uncertain. CDR3 length: 15 residues. V shed 0 bases and J shed 0 bases, with 8 bases lying between them. The germline CDR1 and CDR2 sequences are KGHSH and LQKENI. The CDR3 reads CASSPPAGTNYGYTF. The CDR3 DNA reads as TGTGCCAGCTCACCACCGGCGGGGACTAACTATGGCTACACCTTC.

CDR3 region: CASSLGTGGDQPQHF. CDR3 coding DNA: TGCGCCAGCAGCTTGGGGACGGGGGGAGATCAGCCCCAGCATTTT. The V call is TRBV5-1, the J call TRBJ1-5; D possibly corresponds to TRBD1 (5 bases). Germline CDR1 SGHRS, CDR2 YFSETQ. The CDR3 is made up of 15 amino acids. V was shortened by 0 bases and J by 5 bases, with 12 bases between the two germline ends.

V gene TRBV7-8 combines with J gene TRBJ2-2, with no clear D. Germline values: CDR1 SGHVS, CDR2 FQNEAQ. V lost 1 base, J lost 1 base, and 13 bases lay in between. The CDR3 is made up of 17 amino acids. The CDR3 sequence is CASSLVGQKGNTGELFF. The CDR3 nucleotides are TGTGCCAGCAGCTTAGTAGGCCAGAAGGGGAACACCGGGGAGCTGTTTTTT. Using reference TRBV7-8 and TRBJ2-2 for the parts outside the CDR3, the full variable domain is GAGVSQSPRYKVAKRGQDVALRCDPISGHVSLFWYQQALGQGPEFLTYFQNEAQLDKSGLPSDRFFAERPEGSVSTLKIQRTQQEDSAVYLCASSLVGQKGNTGELFFGEGSRLTVL.

This CDR3 is CAIRGAGPQRNTEAFF. The CDR3 DNA follows: TGTGCCATCAGGGGTGCAGGGCCACAGAGGAACACTGAAGCTTTCTTT. The V call is TRBV10-3, the J call TRBJ1-1; tentatively, D is TRBD1 (5 bases). Between the trimmed V and J ends, which lost 6 bases and 1 base, there was a span of 18 bases. The CDR3 is made up of 16 amino acids. Germline CDR1 and CDR2: ENHRY and SYGVKD.

This sequence joins TRBV7-9 and TRBJ1-3; the match to TRBD1 covers 10 bases. V shed 2 bases and J 4 bases; nucleotides not matched to a gene: 14. The germline CDR1 and CDR2 sequences are SEHNR and FQNEAQ (reference sequence). The CDR3 length is 19 residues. CDR3 region: CASSLRRRLTGGVGNTIYF. CDR3 bases: TGTGCCAGCAGCTTAAGGCGGAGATTGACAGGGGGCGTCGGAAACACCATATATTTT.

This clone was seen only once. The chain has TRBV7-9 and TRBJ2-2; D might be TRBD1 (6 bases). CDR1 is SEHNR and CDR2 is FQNEAQ in the germline V gene (reference sequence). CDR3 length: 16 residues. Trimming took 2 bases from V and 0 from J, leaving 10 bases between them. CDR3: CASSLSGGPNTGELFF. The DNA of the CDR3 is TGTGCCAGCAGCTTATCTGGGGGCCCGAACACCGGGGAGCTGTTTTTT.

This clone has just a few counts. The rearrangement links TRBV2 to TRBJ2-7; a possible D gene is TRBD1 (5 bases). Trimming shortened V by 2 bases and J by 6 bases, and 14 bases separated the two germline ends. Germline V gene data show CDR1 as SNHLY and CDR2 as FYNNEI. The CDR3 totals 14 residues. The CDR3 DNA reads as TGTGCCAGCAGTGAATATGGGGCAGAGGTCGAGCAGTACTTC. Its protein is CASSEYGAEVEQYF.

The gene calls are TRBV7-9 and TRBJ2-1; no firm D call. Germline values: CDR1 SEHNR, CDR2 FQNEAQ (reference sequence). The CDR3 totals 13 residues. The V end lost 6 bases, the J end lost 8 bases, and 14 bases lay between the germline ends. The CDR3 DNA reads TGTGCCAGCAGACGGCCAGTACCAGATGAGCAGTTCTTC. Translated, it gives CASRRPVPDEQFF.

The rearrangement joins TRBV1 to TRBJ1-3; the table gives TRBD1 as D, unverified against the DNA. TRBV1 is an annotated pseudogene. The CDR3 sequence is 17 residues long. The CDR3 loop reads CTSSQVKQQASGNTIYF. DNA for the CDR3: TGCACCAGCAGCCAAGTCAAGCAGCAGGCCTCTGGAAACACCATATATTTT.

The chain combines TRBV27 with TRBJ2-5, with a weak D call TRBD1 (5 bases). The CDR3 has 13 amino acids. The germline V and J ends were trimmed by 3 bases and 5 bases, with 10 bases remaining between them. Germline CDR1 MNHEY, CDR2 SMNVEV (reference sequence). The CDR3 DNA sequence: TGTGCCAGCAGTTTCCAGGGCCCGGAGACCCAGTACTTC. Translated: CASSFQGPETQYF.

The chain carries TRBV19 and TRBJ1-2, with no clear D. The germline gives CDR1 LNHDA, CDR2 SQIVND (reference sequence). Trimming shortened V by 5 bases and J by 4 bases, and 8 bases separated the two germline ends. This CDR3 has 12 amino acids. CDR3 nucleotides: TGTGCCAGTAGTCCCACGCCCTATGGCTACACCTTC. Translating it yields CASSPTPYGYTF.

This clone was seen only once. The chain links TRBV10-3 to TRBJ1-2, with D hard to call. The germline V gene encodes CDR1 ENHRY and CDR2 SYGVKD. V was pared by 0 bases and J by 8 bases, with 10 bases between. This CDR3 has 13 amino acids. CDR3 in amino acids: CAISESQTIGYTF. DNA for the CDR3: TGTGCCATCAGTGAGTCACAGACCATCGGCTACACCTTC.

V is TRBV6-5 and J is TRBJ1-2, with a possible D match to TRBD1 (5 bases). V dropped 0 bases and J dropped 5 bases, with 10 bases sitting between them. The CDR3 has 14 amino acids. Germline lookup yields CDR1 MNHEY and CDR2 SVGAGI. The CDR3 DNA is TGTGCCAGCAGTTACTCGACGGGGGAATATGGCTACACCTTC. This encodes CASSYSTGEYGYTF.

The chain uses TRBV3-1 (or the pseudogene TRBV3-2) and TRBJ1-2; D is ambiguous. CDR1 is LGHDT, CDR2 YNNKEL, per germline (reference sequence). The V end was cut by 2 bases, the J end by 8 bases, with 9 bases between. The CDR3 extends over 12 amino acids. The CDR3 DNA reads TGTGCCAGCAGCCAATCTAGCGAAGGCTACACCTTC. Protein product: CASSQSSEGYTF.

The chain is built from TRBV4-1 and TRBJ1-1; D gene unclear. Trimming stripped 4 bases from V and 1 base from J, with 7 bases between. CDR3 length: 13 amino acids. CDR1 MGHRA and CDR2 YSYEKL come from the germline V gene. The CDR3 bases are TGCGCCAGCAGCCGCGGACCGAACACTGAAGCTTTCTTT. Amino acid sequence: CASSRGPNTEAFF.